This T cell receptor (beta chain) derives from a study of OX40 agonist ivuxolimab in advanced cancers. Regarding the complete study: The costimulatory receptor OX40 (CD134) was targeted by ivuxolimab, a fully human IgG2 agonistic monoclonal antibody. Intravenous ivuxolimab was administered to patients every 2 weeks at six dose levels: 0.01, 0.1, 0.3, 1.5, 3 and 10 mg/kg. Of the approximately 50 dose-escalation patients, hepatocellular carcinoma was present in around 19, melanoma in approximately 15, renal cell carcinoma in 9 and head and neck cancer in 9. In the dose-escalation cohort, approximately 83% of patients were male, and the mean age was around 60 years with a range of roughly 23 to 79. Patients were allowed to have had prior anti-PD-1, anti-PD-L1 or anti-CTLA-4 therapy, and around 41% of the dose-escalation patients had previously received checkpoint inhibitors. Partial responses occurred in three dose-escalation patients, of whom one had hepatocellular carcinoma and two had cutaneous melanoma. The purpose of peripheral TCRbeta sequencing was to test whether ivuxolimab changed TCR sequence diversity and led to clonal T-cell expansion. The monotherapy dose-escalation portion (N of about 47 patients) of the phase I ivuxolimab trial is reported in the paper.

On this clone itself: No antigen is known for it. It has no much larger one-base neighbor in the sample; base qualities were not kept.

Patients with a history of autoimmune disease or receiving systemic immunosuppression were excluded from the trial. Peripheral blood for TCR sequencing was collected from all dose cohorts at baseline, on cycle 4 day 1, and on cycle 7 day 1. Samples came from an open-label, multicenter, first-in-human phase I dose-escalation trial of ivuxolimab. The trial enrolled adults with locally advanced or metastatic head and neck squamous cell, hepatocellular, melanoma or renal cell carcinoma. CD4+ and CD8+ T cells were sorted separately from peripheral blood before TCR sequencing. For sequencing of the TCRbeta CDR3 region, genomic DNA was extracted from the sorted cells. TCRbeta CDR3 regions were sequenced using the immunoSEQ Assay. Here the immuneACCESS table is served through TCRdb, limited to in-frame sequences with V and J called. Missing clones are a known gap in these copies; in checked studies unresolved V genes cover under half, and the rest lacks a known reason. Here the sample has about 120,000 clones; around 87% occur a single time. The ten most abundant clones make up around 0.55% of the sample.

The investigation overall reported the following: Low levels of normalized T-cell clonal expansion were also shown by some nonresponding patients. After ivuxolimab, CD8+ T cells had more expanded clones than CD4+ T cells on average. Clonal expansion of both CD4+ and CD8+ blood T cells was observed from baseline to week 6 at doses 0.1 to 3.0 mg/kg. Antigen specificity was not determined for the clonally expanded peripheral T cells. In the 0.1-3.0 mg/kg groups, partial responders were among the patients with the lowest normalized peripheral clonal expansion, particularly in CD8+ T cells.

Sequencing was performed on CD4+ or CD8+ T cells sorted from blood, taken in a trial of the OX40 agonist ivuxolimab. The receptor's source is an adult with an advanced solid tumor such as melanoma, head and neck, liver or kidney cancer.

The DNA is as follows: TGTGCCAGCAGTCCCCCTTCCGGAAACACCATATATTTT. Its amino acids are CASSPPSGNTIYF. The rearranged chain carries TRBV28 and TRBJ1-3; too little of a D gene remains to name it. The CDR3, cysteine through phenylalanine, is 13 amino acids long. Kept here is only the CDR3 DNA, which spans 39 bases and is read in frame from base 1. At the junction V is shortened by 5 bases and J by 4 bases, with 9 bases in between. The germline V gene sets CDR1 to MDHEN and CDR2 to SYDVKM.